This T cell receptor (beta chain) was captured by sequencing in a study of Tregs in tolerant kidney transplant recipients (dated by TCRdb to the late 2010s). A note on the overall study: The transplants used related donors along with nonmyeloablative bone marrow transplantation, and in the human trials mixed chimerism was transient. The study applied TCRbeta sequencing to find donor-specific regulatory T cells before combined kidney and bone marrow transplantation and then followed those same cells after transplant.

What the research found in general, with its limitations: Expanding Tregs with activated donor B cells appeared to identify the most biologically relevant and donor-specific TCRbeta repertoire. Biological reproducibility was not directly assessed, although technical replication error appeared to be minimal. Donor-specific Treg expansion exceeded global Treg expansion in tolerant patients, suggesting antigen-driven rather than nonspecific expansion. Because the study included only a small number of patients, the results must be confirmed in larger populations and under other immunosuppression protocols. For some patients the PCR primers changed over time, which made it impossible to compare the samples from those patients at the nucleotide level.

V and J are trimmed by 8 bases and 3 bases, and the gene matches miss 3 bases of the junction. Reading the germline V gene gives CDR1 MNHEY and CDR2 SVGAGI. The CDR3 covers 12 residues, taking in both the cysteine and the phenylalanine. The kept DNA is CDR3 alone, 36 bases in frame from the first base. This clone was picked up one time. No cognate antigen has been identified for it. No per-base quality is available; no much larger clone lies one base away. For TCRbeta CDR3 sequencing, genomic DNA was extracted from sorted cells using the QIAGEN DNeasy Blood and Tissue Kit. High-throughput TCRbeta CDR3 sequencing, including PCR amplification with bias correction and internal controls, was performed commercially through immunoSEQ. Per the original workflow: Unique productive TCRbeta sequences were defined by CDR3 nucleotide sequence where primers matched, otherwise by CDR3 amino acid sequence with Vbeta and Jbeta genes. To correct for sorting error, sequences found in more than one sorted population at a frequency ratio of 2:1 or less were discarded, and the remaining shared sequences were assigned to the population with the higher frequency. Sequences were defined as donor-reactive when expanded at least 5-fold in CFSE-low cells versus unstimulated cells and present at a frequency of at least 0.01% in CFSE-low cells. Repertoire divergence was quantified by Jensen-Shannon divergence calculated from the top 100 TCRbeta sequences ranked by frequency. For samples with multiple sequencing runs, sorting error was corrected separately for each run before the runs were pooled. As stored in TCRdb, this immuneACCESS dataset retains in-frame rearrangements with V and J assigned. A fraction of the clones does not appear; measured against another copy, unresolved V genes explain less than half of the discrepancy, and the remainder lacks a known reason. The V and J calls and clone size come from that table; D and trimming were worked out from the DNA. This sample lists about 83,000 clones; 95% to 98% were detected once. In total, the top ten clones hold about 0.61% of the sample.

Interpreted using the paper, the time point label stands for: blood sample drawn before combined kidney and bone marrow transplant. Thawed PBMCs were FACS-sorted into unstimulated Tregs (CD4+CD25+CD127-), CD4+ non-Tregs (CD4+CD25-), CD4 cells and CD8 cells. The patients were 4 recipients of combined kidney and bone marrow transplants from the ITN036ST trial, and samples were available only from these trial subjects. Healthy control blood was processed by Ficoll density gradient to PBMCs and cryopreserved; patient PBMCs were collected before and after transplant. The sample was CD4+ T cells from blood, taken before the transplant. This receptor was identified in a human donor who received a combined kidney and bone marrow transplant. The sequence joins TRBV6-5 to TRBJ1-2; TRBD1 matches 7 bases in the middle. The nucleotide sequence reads TGTGCCAGCGGCAGGGGGGACTATGGCTACACCTTC. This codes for CASGRGDYGYTF.